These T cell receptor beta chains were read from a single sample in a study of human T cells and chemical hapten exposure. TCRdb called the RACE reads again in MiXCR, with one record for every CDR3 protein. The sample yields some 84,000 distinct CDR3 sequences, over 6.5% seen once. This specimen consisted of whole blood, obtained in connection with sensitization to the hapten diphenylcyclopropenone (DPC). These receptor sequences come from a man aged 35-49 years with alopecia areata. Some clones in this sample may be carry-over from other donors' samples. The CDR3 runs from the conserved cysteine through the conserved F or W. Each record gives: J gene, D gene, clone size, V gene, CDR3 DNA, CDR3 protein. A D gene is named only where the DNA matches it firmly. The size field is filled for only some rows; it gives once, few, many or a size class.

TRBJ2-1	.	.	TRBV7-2	TGTGCCAGCAGCTTAGGGCGGGTGGCGGATGAGCAGTTCTTC	CASSLGRVADEQFF
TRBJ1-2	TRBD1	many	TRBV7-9	TGTGCCAGCAGCTTATCTAACAGGGGGCTTGATGGCTACACCTTC	CASSLSNRGLDGYTF
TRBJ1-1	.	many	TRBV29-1	TGCAGCGTTGAAACGCTCAAACGACCTGAAGCTTTCTTT	CSVETLKRPEAFF
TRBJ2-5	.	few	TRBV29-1	TGCAGCGTTGAAAGCCGCGGAACCCAGTACTTC	CSVESRGTQYF
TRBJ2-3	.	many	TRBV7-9	TGTGCCAGCAGCCCACCTAGCACAGATACGCAGTATTTT	CASSPPSTDTQYF
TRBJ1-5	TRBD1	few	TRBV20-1	TGCAGTGCTAGCGGGACAGGGAATCAGCCCCAGCATTTT	CSASGTGNQPQHF
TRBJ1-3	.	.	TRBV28	TGTGCCAGCAGTTTTCCAGGGGCAGGGGAGGGAAACACCATATATTTT	CASSFPGAGEGNTIYF
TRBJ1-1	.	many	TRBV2	TGTGCCAGCAGTGAAGTAAAGGGATATATGAACACTGAAGCTTTCTTT	CASSEVKGYMNTEAFF
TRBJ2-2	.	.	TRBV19	TGTGCCAGTAGATTGTTGAACACCGGGGAGCTGTTTTTT	CASRLLNTGELFF
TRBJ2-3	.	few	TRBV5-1	TGCGCCAGCAGCTTACAGATTACAGATACGCAGTATTTT	CASSLQITDTQYF
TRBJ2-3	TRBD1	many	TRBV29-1	TGCAGCGTTGAAGGCGGTGCAGGGGGCGGCACAGATACGCAGTATTTT	CSVEGGAGGGTDTQYF
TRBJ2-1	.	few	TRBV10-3	TGTGCCATCAGTGAGTCAGGGGGGCGTGAGCAGTTCTTC	CAISESGGREQFF
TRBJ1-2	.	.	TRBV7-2	TGTGCCAGTCACACCGGTGGGGGGGCGCCGCGGGACTACACCTTC	CASHTGGGAPRDYTF
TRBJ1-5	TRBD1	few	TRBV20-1	TGCAGTGCTATGGGACAGGGAGTGGTTCAGCCCCAGCATTTT	CSAMGQGVVQPQHF
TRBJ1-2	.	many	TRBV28	TGTGCCAGCAGTTTCTCCGCCGGGGGGGTCAGGATGCATGGCTACACCTTC	CASSFSAGGVRMHGYTF
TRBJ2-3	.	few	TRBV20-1	TGCAGTGCACGGGAGAGCACAGATACGCAGTATTTT	CSARESTDTQYF
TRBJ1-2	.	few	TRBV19	TGTGCCAGTAGGACCTCGGCGGGCTATGGCTACACCTTC	CASRTSAGYGYTF
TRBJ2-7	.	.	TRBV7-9	TGTGCCAGCAGCTTAGAACTAGGGGGAGGAGTGAGTGAGCAGTACTTC	CASSLELGGGVSEQYF
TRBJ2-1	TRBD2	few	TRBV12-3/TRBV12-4	TGTGCCAGCAGTTTTGGACTGAGGACTAGCGGGTGGTACAATGAGCAGTTCTTC	CASSFGLRTSGWYNEQFF
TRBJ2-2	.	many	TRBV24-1	TGTGCCACATGCCGGGACGGCACCGGGGAGCTGTTTTTT	CATCRDGTGELFF
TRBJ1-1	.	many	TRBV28	TGTGCCAGCATCCCGGGGCCGCTGAACACTGAAGCTTTCTTT	CASIPGPLNTEAFF
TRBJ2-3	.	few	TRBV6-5	TGTGCCAGCAGTTCCTTTGGCCTCACAGATACGCAGTATTTT	CASSSFGLTDTQYF
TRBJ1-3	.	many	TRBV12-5	TGTGCTAGTGGTTTGCCCCGGGGGACTGGAAACACCATATATTTT	CASGLPRGTGNTIYF
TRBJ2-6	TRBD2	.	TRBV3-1	TGTGCCAGCAGCCAAGTTGCTAGCGGGAGCGCTGGGGCCAACGTCCTGACTTTC	CASSQVASGSAGANVLTF
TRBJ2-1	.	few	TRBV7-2	TGTGCCAGCAGCTTAGCGCCCTTGCCGTACAATGAGCAGTTCTTC	CASSLAPLPYNEQFF
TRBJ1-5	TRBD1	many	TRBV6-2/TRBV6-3	TGTGCCAGCAGCCCGGAGACAGGGGTCAATCAGCCCCAGCATTTT	CASSPETGVNQPQHF
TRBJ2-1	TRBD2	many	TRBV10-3	TGTGCCATCAGTGAGTTTGAGGGAGGGCCTTTGAGTGAGCAGTTCTTC	CAISEFEGGPLSEQFF
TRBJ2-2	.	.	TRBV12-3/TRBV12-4	TGTGCCAGCAGTGAAGGCCGAACCGGGGAGCTGTTTTTT	CASSEGRTGELFF
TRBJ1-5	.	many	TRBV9	TGTGCCAGCAGCGTAGGGAGCAATCAGCCCCAGCATTTT	CASSVGSNQPQHF
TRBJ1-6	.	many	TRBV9	TGTGCCAGCAGCGTAGGAGAGACCTCTATTCAGGCCCTCCACTTT	CASSVGETSIQALHF
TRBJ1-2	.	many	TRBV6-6	TGTGCCAGCAGTTATGTTTCTAACTATGGCTACACCTTC	CASSYVSNYGYTF
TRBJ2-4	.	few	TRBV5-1	TGCGCCAGCAGGCTTTCAGTGGAGGCGGAGGACATTCAGTACTTC	CASRLSVEAEDIQYF
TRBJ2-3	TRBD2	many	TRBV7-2	TGTGCCAGCAGCTTGGGACTAGAGTCAGATACGCAGTATTTT	CASSLGLESDTQYF